The sample holds many counts of the clone carrying this T cell receptor beta chain. With 0 bases removed from V and 8 bases from J, the gap between germline ends came to 7 bases. Germline lookup yields CDR1 SGHAT and CDR2 FQNNGV. The CDR3 is made up of 13 amino acids. The sample is drawn from a study of T cells in Graves' hyperthyroidism and ophthalmopathy. RNA transcripts served as the template for amplifying TCR beta CDR3 regions. Primed by the HTBI set, a first-round RT-PCR was run on the TCR CDR3. Using its own MiXCR run on the multiplex PCR reads, TCRdb lists one record per CDR3 protein. The table includes around 400,000 distinct CDR3 sequences, roughly 13% detected once.

The sequenced material came from blood. This sequence was found in a young woman with Graves' hyperthyroidism. The chain links TRBV11-2 to TRBJ1-4; D call uncertain. In DNA form, the CDR3 reads TGTGCCAGCAGCTTAGATGCGTTGGAAAAACTGTTTTTT. This gives the protein CASSLDALEKLFF.